This TCR beta chain was profiled in a study of PD-1 blockade in classical Hodgkin lymphoma. This clone was found once. Its matching antigen is unknown. General study results and limits: It was among complete responders that baseline diversity resembled that of newly diagnosed patients. While CD8+ TCR diversity did not rise significantly by C4D1, CD4+ TCR diversity did. The authors have not defined what causes the repertoire differences, possibly disease activity or prior therapy.

After removal of 0 bases from V and 5 bases from J, the junction contained 5 bases not matched to a gene. This CDR3 contains 17 residues. Germline CDR1 is SGDLS and CDR2 is YYNGEE. Profiled with immunoSEQ multiplex PCR; TCRdb holds only in-frame clones, not every one. The sample has fewer than 55,000 clones; more than 75% are singletons. Time point denoted: cycle 4 day 1 (C4D1), after 6 weeks of nivolumab. Relapses following autologous stem cell transplantation were seen in all patients, with brentuximab vedotin exposure varying. The sample consisted of peripheral blood mononuclear cells (PBMCs), taken before the fourth cycle of nivolumab. This clonotype originated in a human donor with classical Hodgkin lymphoma. The chain uses TRBV9 and TRBJ2-5; 15 bases are a match to TRBD2. CDR3: CASSVAGLAGGLETQYF. The CDR3 bases are TGTGCCAGCAGCGTAGCGGGACTAGCGGGGGGACTTGAGACCCAGTACTTC.